The 20 T cell receptor beta chains given below trace back to one sample, sequenced in a study of blood T cell repertoires in COVID-19. Measured with immunoSEQ multiplex PCR; TCRdb has only the in-frame clones, and not every one. The sample includes 190,000 or so clones, 94% of them seen just once. The sample taken for sequencing was peripheral blood. Receptors were obtained from a man younger than 45 with COVID-19, enrolled during active disease.

The chain is built from TRBV3-1 (or the pseudogene TRBV3-2) and TRBJ2-1, with 8 positions matching TRBD2. CDR1 and CDR2 (germline): LGHDT, YNNKEL (reference sequence). This CDR3 comprises 15 residues. V gave up 0 bases and J gave up 7 bases; unmatched junction bases: 5. The CDR3 bases are TGTGCCAGCAGCCAAGAGGGCGGGGGGATAAATGAGCAGTTCTTC. It translates to CASSQEGGGINEQFF.

The chain recombines TRBV6-1 with TRBJ2-7; D may be TRBD1 (5 bases). Germline lookup yields CDR1 MNHNS and CDR2 SASEGT. Deletions cut 3 bases from V and 4 bases from J, with 13 bases between. The CDR3 runs to 14 residues. The CDR3 DNA reads TGTGCCAGCAGTGACGGTAGGGGCAGGTACGAGCAGTACTTC. This translates into CASSDGRGRYEQYF.

Notes on this clone: Other nucleotide sequences from this sample produce the same CDR3. The V call is TRBV18, the J call TRBJ1-4; 8 nucleotides line up with TRBD1. The germline V gene has CDR1 KGHSH and CDR2 LQKENI. The CDR3 runs to 14 residues. The J segment lost 7 bases and the V segment lost 3 bases, leaving 4 bases of the junction unmatched. The CDR3 DNA reads as TGTGCCAGCTCACCGACAGGGGAGGGTGAAAAACTGTTTTTT. This encodes CASSPTGEGEKLFF.

The chain combines TRBV9 with TRBJ2-2; no clear D gene. Germline assignment: CDR1 SGDLS and CDR2 YYNGEE. This CDR3 has 16 residues. The V gene lost 0 bases and the J gene lost 4 bases, with 13 bases spanning the gap. CDR3 loop: CASSVDRLGVTGELFF. The CDR3 DNA reads TGTGCCAGCAGCGTAGATCGTCTTGGAGTCACCGGGGAGCTGTTTTTT.

For the CDR3, the DNA is TGCGCCAGCAGCTTGGCCACTAGCGAAGTCTACGAGCAGTACTTC. It codes for CASSLATSEVYEQYF. The genes are TRBV5-1 and TRBJ2-7; 7 bases are shared with TRBD2. Germline CDR1 reads SGHRS; CDR2 reads YFSETQ. The CDR3 consists of 15 residues. V lost 0 bases and J lost 3; bases outside the gene matches: 6.

The chain employs TRBV5-6 and TRBJ2-7; possibly TRBD1 for D (6 bases). Deletions cut 4 bases from V and 2 bases from J, with 10 bases between. Germline values: CDR1 SGHDT, CDR2 YYEEEE. This CDR3 is built from 13 residues. CDR3 region: CASSRTATYEQYF. The CDR3 DNA reads TGTGCCAGCAGCCGGACAGCTACCTACGAGCAGTACTTC.

This sequence joins TRBV7-6 and TRBJ2-3; 14 nucleotides match TRBD2. From germline, CDR1 is SGHVS and CDR2 FNYEAQ. This CDR3 has 16 amino acids. V trimming: 5 bases; J trimming: 4 bases; junction bases outside the gene matches: 5. CDR3 region: CASSPGLAGGPDTQYF. For the CDR3, the DNA is TGTGCCAGCAGCCCTGGACTAGCGGGGGGCCCAGATACGCAGTATTTT. Filled out from reference TRBV7-6 and TRBJ2-3, the complete variable domain reads GAGVSQSPRYKVTKRGQDVALRCDPISGHVSLYWYRQALGQGPEFLTYFNYEAQQDKSGLPNDRFSAERPEGSISTLTIQRTEQRDSAMYRCASSPGLAGGPDTQYFGPGTRLTVL.

This chain links TRBV6-6 with TRBJ2-7; 7 bases are a match to TRBD2. Germline values: CDR1 MNHNY, CDR2 SVGAGI (reference sequence). The CDR3 spans 14 residues. With 6 bases clipped from V and 0 bases from J, the junction kept 5 bases outside the gene matches. CDR3 nucleotides: TGTGCCAGCAGAGGGGAGGGCTACTCCTACGAGCAGTACTTC. As protein: CASRGEGYSYEQYF.

The chain uses TRBV19 and TRBJ1-3; D unresolved. In germline, CDR1 is LNHDA, CDR2 SQIVND (reference sequence). The V and J ends lost 7 bases and 4 bases respectively, with 14 bases between them. The CDR3 is 14 residues long. The CDR3 bases are TGTGCCAGTAAGGTCGAGGGTTCCGGAAACACCATATATTTT. It yields the protein CASKVEGSGNTIYF. The whole variable domain, remainder taken from reference TRBV19 and TRBJ1-3, is DGGITQSPKYLFRKEGQNVTLSCEQNLNHDAMYWYRQDPGQGLRLIYYSQIVNDFQKGDIAEGYSVSREKKESFPLTVTSAQKNPTAFYLCASKVEGSGNTIYFGEGSWLTVV.

As regards this clone: The junction and the germline gene differ at one end; a read error may be behind it. The chain combines TRBV2 with TRBJ2-6; 9 bases fit TRBD1. Per the germline V gene, CDR1 is SNHLY and CDR2 is FYNNEI. The CDR3 covers 13 residues. As DNA, the CDR3 is TGTGCCAGCAGTGGGACAGGGGCCCACGTCCTGACTTTC. This translates into CASSGTGAHVLTF.

The chain couples TRBV5-1 to TRBJ2-5; 12 bases agree with TRBD2. CDR1 and CDR2 from the germline V gene are SGHRS and YFSETQ. The CDR3 has 15 amino acids. V gave up 4 bases and J gave up 2 bases; unmatched junction bases: 3. In DNA form, the CDR3 reads TGCGCCAGCAGCCCCACTAGCGGGGGGCAAGAGACCCAGTACTTC. Protein sequence: CASSPTSGGQETQYF. The entire variable domain, with the rest obtained from reference TRBV5-1 and TRBJ2-5, is as follows: KAGVTQTPRYLIKTRGQQVTLSCSPISGHRSVSWYQQTPGQGLQFLFEYFSETQRNKGNFPGRFSGRQFSNSRSEMNVSTLELGDSALYLCASSPTSGGQETQYFGPGTRLLVL.

Written as DNA, the CDR3 is TGTGCCAGCAGCCAAGGCCATACCGCGGGTAAGGAGCAGTACTTC. The encoded protein is CASSQGHTAGKEQYF. The chain employs TRBV3-1 (or the pseudogene TRBV3-2) and TRBJ2-7, with a weak D call TRBD2 (5 bases). This CDR3 is built from 15 residues. Trimming removed 1 base from V and 7 bases from J, with 17 bases in between. The V gene's germline CDR1 is LGHDT and CDR2 YNNKEL (reference sequence).

This clone was found a few times. This rearrangement joins TRBV30 to TRBJ1-2; no reliable D call. This CDR3 region has 11 residues. Germline lookup yields CDR1 GTSNPN and CDR2 SVGIG (reference sequence). Trimming removed 0 bases from V and 8 bases from J, with 7 bases in between. The CDR3 DNA sequence: TGTGCCTGGAGTGTCCTGCGGGGCTACACCTTC. The encoded protein is CAWSVLRGYTF.

The gene calls are TRBV30 and TRBJ1-1, with a possible D match to TRBD1 (6 bases). Germline V gene lookup returns CDR1 GTSNPN and CDR2 SVGIG (reference sequence). V was cut by 3 bases and J by 5 bases, with 16 bases left in between. The CDR3 length is 14 residues. The CDR3 DNA follows: TGTGCCTGGAGGGTGCCTGATAGGGGGACTGAAGCTTTCTTT. Translated: CAWRVPDRGTEAFF.

V and J are TRBV7-9 and TRBJ2-7; 9 nucleotides agree with TRBD2. The V gene's germline CDR1 is SEHNR and CDR2 FQNEAQ (reference sequence). V shed 1 base and J 5 bases; nucleotides not matched to a gene: 6. There are 15 residues in the CDR3. The CDR3 DNA reads TGTGCCAGCAGCTTAGGGGCTAGCGGGGAGGACGAGCAGTACTTC. Encoded protein: CASSLGASGEDEQYF. The entire variable domain, with the rest obtained from reference TRBV7-9 and TRBJ2-7, is as follows: DTGVSQNPRHKITKRGQNVTFRCDPISEHNRLYWYRQTLGQGPEFLTYFQNEAQLEKSRLLSDRFSAERPKGSFSTLEIQRTEQGDSAMYLCASSLGASGEDEQYFGPGTRLTVT.

The CDR3 DNA reads as TGCGCCAGCAGCCAAGTTTACTCCTACGAGCAGTACTTC. Its translation: CASSQVYSYEQYF. This rearrangement joins TRBV4-1 to TRBJ2-7; D is unresolved. The CDR3 loop spans 13 amino acids. Looked up from germline, CDR1 is MGHRA and CDR2 is YSYEKL. V dropped 1 base and J dropped 0 bases, with 4 bases sitting between them.

This chain connects TRBV1 to TRBJ2-5; TRBD2 is taken as the D call from the table, unchecked against the DNA. TRBV1 is assigned pseudogene status. The CDR3 covers 17 residues. In nucleotides, the CDR3 is TGCACCTGTTGGACTAGCGGGGGGAAAAGGGGGCAAGAGACCCAGTACTTC. This translates into CTCWTSGGKRGQETQYF.

The chain employs TRBV12-1 and TRBJ1-1; TRBD1 is the table's D call and was not checked against the DNA. TRBV12-1 is assigned pseudogene status. The CDR3 has 18 amino acids. The CDR3 bases are TGTGCCAGCAGCTTTAGGGGTAGGACAGGGGGAGGTAACACTGAAGCTTTCTTT. Its translation: CASSFRGRTGGGNTEAFF.

With respect to this clone: Other DNA sequences from this sample encode an identical CDR3 as well. J is TRBJ2-2 and V is TRBV4-1, with 12 bases matching TRBD1. The CDR3 is made up of 18 amino acids. CDR1 and CDR2 (germline): MGHRA, YSYEKL. J lost 1 base, V lost 6 bases, and 9 bases had no gene match. The CDR3 coding sequence is TGCGCCAGCAGTCTGACCGGGACAGGGGGCCGGAACACCGGGGAGCTGTTTTTT. This codes for CASSLTGTGGRNTGELFF.

This chain connects TRBV6-5 to TRBJ1-3; weak D call: TRBD1 (6 bases). Per the germline V gene, CDR1 is MNHEY and CDR2 is SVGAGI. This CDR3 comprises 14 residues. V was cut by 0 bases and J by 11 bases, with 14 bases left in between. The CDR3 region is CASSYSTQGFPIYF. In nucleotides, the CDR3 is TGTGCCAGCAGTTACTCGACACAGGGTTTCCCCATATATTTT.